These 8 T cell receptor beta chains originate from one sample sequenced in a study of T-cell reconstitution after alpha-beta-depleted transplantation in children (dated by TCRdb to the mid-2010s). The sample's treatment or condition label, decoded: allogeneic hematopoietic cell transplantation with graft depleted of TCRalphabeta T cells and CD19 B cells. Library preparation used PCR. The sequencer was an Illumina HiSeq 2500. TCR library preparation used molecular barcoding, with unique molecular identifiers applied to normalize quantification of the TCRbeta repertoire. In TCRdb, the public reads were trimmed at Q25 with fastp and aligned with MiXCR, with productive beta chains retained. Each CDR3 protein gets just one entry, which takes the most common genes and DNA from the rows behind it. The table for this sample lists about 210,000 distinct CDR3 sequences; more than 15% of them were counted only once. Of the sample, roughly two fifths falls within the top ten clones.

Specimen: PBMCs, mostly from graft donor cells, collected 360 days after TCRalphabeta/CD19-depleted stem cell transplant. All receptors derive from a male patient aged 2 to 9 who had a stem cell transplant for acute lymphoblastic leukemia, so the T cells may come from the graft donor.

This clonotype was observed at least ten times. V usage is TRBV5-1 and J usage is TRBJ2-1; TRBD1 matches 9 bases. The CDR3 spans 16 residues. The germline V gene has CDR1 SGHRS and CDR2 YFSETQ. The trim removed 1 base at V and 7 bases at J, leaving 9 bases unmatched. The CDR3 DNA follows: TGCGCCAGCAGCTTGAACACAGGGGGCGCGTGGAATGAGCAGTTCTTC. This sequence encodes CASSLNTGGAWNEQFF.

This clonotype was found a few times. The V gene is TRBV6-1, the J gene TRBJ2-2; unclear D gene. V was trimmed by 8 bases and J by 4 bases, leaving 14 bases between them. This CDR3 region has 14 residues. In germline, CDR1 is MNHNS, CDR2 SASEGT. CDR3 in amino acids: CASGSGIPTGELFF. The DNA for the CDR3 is TGTGCCAGCGGGTCCGGTATCCCCACCGGGGAGCTGTTTTTT.

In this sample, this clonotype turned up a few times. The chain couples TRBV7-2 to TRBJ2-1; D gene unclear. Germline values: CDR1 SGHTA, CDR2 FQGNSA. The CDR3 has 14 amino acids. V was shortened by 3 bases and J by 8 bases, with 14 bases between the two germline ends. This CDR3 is CASSFGVLVHEQFF. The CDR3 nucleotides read TGTGCCAGCAGCTTCGGAGTATTGGTTCATGAGCAGTTCTTC.

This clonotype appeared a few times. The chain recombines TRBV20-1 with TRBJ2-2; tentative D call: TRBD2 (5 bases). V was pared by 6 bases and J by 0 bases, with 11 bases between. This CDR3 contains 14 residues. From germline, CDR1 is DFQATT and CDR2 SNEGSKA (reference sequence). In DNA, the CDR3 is TGCAGTGCAAGGAGGACCGCGAACACCGGGGAGCTGTTTTTT. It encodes CSARRTANTGELFF.

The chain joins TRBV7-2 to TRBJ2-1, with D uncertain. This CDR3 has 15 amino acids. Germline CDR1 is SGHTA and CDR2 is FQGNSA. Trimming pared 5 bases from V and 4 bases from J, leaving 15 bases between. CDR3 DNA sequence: TGTGCCAGCAGCCCTACCGGGCTGGATTACAATGAGCAGTTCTTC. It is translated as CASSPTGLDYNEQFF.

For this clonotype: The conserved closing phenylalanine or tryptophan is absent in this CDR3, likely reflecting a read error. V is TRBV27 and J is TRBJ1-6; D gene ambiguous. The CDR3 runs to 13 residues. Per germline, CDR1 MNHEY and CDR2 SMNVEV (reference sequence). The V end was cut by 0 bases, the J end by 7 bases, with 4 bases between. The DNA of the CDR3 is TGTGCCAGCAGTTTATCTAGGAATTCACCCCTCCACCTT. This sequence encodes CASSLSRNSPLHL.

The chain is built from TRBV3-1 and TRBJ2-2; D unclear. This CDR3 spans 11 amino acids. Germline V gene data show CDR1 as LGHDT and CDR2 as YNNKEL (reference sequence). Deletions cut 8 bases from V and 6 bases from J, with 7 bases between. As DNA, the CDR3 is TGTGCCAGCGGCGGCCCCGGGGAGCTGTTTTTT. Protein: CASGGPGELFF.

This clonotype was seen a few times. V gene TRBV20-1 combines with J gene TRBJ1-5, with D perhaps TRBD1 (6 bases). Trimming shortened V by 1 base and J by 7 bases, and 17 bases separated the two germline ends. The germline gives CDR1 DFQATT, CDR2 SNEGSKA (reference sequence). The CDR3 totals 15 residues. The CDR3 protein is CSARGDTGSGQPQHF. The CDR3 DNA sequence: TGCAGTGCTAGAGGGGACACAGGGTCTGGGCAGCCCCAGCATTTT.